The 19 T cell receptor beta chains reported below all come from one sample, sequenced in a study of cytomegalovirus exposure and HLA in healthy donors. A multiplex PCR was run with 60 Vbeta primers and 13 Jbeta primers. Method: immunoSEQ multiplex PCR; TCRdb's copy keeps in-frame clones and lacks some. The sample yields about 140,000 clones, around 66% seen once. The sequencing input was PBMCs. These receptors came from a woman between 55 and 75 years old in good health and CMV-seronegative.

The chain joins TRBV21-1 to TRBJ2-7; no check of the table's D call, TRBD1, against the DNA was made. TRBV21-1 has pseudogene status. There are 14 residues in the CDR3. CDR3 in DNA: TGTGCCAGCAGCAAGACCAGGGGCCCCTACGAGCAGTACTTC. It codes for CASSKTRGPYEQYF.

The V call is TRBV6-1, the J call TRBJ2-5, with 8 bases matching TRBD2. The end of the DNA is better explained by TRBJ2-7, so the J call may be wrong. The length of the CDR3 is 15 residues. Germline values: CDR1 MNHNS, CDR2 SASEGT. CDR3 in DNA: TGTGCCAGCAGTGAAGTAACTAGCGGCCCCTACGAGCAGTACTTC. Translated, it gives CASSEVTSGPYEQYF.

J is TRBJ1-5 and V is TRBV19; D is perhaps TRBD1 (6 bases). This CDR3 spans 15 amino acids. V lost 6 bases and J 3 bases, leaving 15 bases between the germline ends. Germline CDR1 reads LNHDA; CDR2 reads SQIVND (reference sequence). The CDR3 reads CASRVPGQLNQPQHF. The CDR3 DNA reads TGTGCCAGTAGAGTCCCGGGACAACTCAATCAGCCCCAGCATTTT.

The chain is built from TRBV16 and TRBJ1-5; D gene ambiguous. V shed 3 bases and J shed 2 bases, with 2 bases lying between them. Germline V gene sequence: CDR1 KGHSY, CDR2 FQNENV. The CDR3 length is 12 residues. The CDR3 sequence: CASSHGNQPQHF. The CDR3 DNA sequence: TGTGCCAGCAGCCACGGCAATCAGCCCCAGCATTTT.

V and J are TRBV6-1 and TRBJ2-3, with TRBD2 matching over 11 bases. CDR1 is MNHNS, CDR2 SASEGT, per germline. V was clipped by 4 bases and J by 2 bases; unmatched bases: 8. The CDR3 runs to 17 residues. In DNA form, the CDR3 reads TGTGCCAGCAGTGCTGCTAGCGGGGGGCCCAACACAGATACGCAGTATTTT. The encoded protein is CASSAASGGPNTDTQYF.

CDR3 region: CASLKFRRYYEQYF. In nucleotides, the CDR3 is TGTGCCAGCCTAAAGTTCCGTAGATACTACGAGCAGTACTTC. The V and J genes are TRBV5-4 and TRBJ2-7; no definite D call. The CDR3 has 14 amino acids. V gave up 7 bases and J gave up 3 bases, with 17 bases separating them. Per the germline V gene, CDR1 is SGHNT and CDR2 is YYREEE (reference sequence).

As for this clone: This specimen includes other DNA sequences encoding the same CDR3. CDR3 nucleotides: TGTGCCAGCAGCTTGGGCAGCGGGAGGGCCTACGAGCAGTACTTC. As protein: CASSLGSGRAYEQYF. The V call is TRBV5-4, the J call TRBJ2-7; 10 positions match TRBD2. The CDR3 has 15 amino acids. Germline V CDR1 and CDR2: SGHNT, YYREEE (reference sequence). Unmatched junction bases numbered 2, after V lost 0 bases and J lost 2 bases.

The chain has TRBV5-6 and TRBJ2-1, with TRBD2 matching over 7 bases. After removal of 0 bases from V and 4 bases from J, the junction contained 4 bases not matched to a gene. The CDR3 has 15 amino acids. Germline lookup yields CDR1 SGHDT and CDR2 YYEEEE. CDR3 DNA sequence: TGTGCCAGCAGCTTGGTCGGCGGGAGTTACAATGAGCAGTTCTTC. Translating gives CASSLVGGSYNEQFF.

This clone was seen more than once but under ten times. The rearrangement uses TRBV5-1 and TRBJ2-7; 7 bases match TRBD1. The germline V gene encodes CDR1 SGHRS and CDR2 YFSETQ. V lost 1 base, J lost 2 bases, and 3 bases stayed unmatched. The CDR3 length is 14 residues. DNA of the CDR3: TGCGCCAGCAGCTTGAGACAGGGCACCTACGAGCAGTACTTC. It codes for CASSLRQGTYEQYF.

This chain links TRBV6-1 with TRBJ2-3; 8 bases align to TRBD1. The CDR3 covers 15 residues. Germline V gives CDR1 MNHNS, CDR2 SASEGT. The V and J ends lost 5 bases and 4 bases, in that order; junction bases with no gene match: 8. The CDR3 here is CASSSRGRGADTQYF. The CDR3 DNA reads TGTGCCAGCAGTAGCAGGGGGCGTGGGGCAGATACGCAGTATTTT.

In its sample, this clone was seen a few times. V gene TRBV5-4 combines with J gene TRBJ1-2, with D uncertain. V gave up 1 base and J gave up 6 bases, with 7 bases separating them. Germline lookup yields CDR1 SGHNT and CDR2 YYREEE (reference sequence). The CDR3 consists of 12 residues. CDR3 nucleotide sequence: TGTGCCAGCAGCTTGAACAGAAATGGCTACACCTTC. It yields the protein CASSLNRNGYTF.

The CDR3 DNA follows: TGCGCCAGCAGCTTGGAGGGGGGGGATCAGCCCCAGCATTTT. This codes for CASSLEGGDQPQHF. The chain uses TRBV5-1 and TRBJ1-5; D is perhaps TRBD1 (6 bases). Trimming shortened V by 0 bases and J by 5 bases, and 9 bases separated the two germline ends. This CDR3 is built from 14 residues. Germline CDR1 reads SGHRS; CDR2 reads YFSETQ.

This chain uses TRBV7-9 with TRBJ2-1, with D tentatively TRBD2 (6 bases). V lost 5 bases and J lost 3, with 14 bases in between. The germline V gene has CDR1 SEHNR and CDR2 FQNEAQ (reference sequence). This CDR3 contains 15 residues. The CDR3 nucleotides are TGTGCCAGCAGCCCAGGGCGGGGACGCTACAATGAGCAGTTCTTC. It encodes CASSPGRGRYNEQFF.

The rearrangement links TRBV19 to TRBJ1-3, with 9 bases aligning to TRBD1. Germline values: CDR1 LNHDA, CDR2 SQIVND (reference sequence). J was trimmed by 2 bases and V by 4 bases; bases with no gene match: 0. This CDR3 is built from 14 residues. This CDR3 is CASSRTGAGNTIYF. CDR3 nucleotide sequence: TGTGCCAGTAGTAGGACAGGGGCTGGAAACACCATATATTTT.

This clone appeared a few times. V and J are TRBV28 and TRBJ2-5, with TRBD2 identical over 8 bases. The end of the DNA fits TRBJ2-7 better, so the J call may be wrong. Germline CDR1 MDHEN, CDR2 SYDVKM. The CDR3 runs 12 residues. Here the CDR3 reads CASSPGGREQYF. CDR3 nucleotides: TGTGCCAGCAGTCCGGGGGGGCGCGAGCAGTACTTC.

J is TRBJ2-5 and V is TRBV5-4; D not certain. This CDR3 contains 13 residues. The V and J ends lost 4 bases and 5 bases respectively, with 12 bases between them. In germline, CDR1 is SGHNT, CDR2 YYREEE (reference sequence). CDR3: CASSDSLVETQYF. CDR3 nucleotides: TGTGCCAGCAGCGACTCGTTGGTTGAGACCCAGTACTTC.

The CDR3 bases are TGTGCCAGCAGCCGAACCGGACAGGGGGCCTACGAGCAGTACTTC. Its protein is CASSRTGQGAYEQYF. The chain carries TRBV5-6 and TRBJ2-7; 10 nucleotides align to TRBD1. Germline values: CDR1 SGHDT, CDR2 YYEEEE. V lost 4 bases and J lost 2; bases outside the gene matches: 6. The CDR3 loop spans 15 amino acids.

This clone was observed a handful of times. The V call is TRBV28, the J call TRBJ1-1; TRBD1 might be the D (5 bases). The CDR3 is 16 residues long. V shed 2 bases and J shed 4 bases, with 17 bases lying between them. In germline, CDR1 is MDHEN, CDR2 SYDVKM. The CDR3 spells CASSLISGGSVTEAFF. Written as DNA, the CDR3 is TGTGCCAGCAGTTTAATATCGGGGGGAAGTGTCACTGAAGCTTTCTTT.

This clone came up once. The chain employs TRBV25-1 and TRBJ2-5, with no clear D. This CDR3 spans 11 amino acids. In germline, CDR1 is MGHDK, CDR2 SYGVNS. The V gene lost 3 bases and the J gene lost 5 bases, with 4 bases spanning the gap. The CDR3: CASSDYETQYF. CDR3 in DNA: TGTGCCAGCAGTGACTACGAGACCCAGTACTTC.